This is a list of T cell receptor beta chains from one sample in a study of blood T cells in healthy people across ages. TCRdb itself ran the 5' RACE reads through MiXCR, one entry per CDR3 protein. This table holds about 970,000 distinct CDR3 sequences, 51% found once. Sequenced: blood. The source of these receptors is an older woman in good health. Both conserved end residues are part of each CDR3. A D gene is named only where the DNA matches it firmly. Size is stated for part of the rows, as once, few or many counts, or as a class when the clone is expanded.

D gene: TRBD1; clone size: few; V gene: TRBV10-3; J gene: TRBJ2-7; CDR3 protein: CAISESGKGAQEQYF; CDR3 DNA: TGTGCCATCAGTGAGAGTGGGAAGGGGGCGCAGGAGCAGTACTTC
D gene: NA; clone size: NA; V gene: TRBV2; J gene: TRBJ1-2; CDR3 protein: CASSEVRARGYTF; CDR3 DNA: TGTGCCAGCAGTGAAGTCCGGGCCCGGGGCTACACCTTC
D gene: TRBD2; clone size: NA; V gene: TRBV7-9; J gene: TRBJ2-3; CDR3 protein: CASSGAGTTTDTQYF; CDR3 DNA: TGTGCCAGCAGCGGCGCCGGGACTACCACAGATACGCAGTATTTT
D gene: NA; clone size: few; V gene: TRBV9; J gene: TRBJ2-3; CDR3 protein: CASSPSTQGDTQYF; CDR3 DNA: TGTGCCAGCAGCCCCAGCACTCAAGGGGATACGCAGTATTTT
D gene: NA; clone size: few; V gene: TRBV7-2; J gene: TRBJ2-7; CDR3 protein: CASSLYGVGSYEQYF; CDR3 DNA: TGTGCCAGCAGCTTATACGGCGTGGGCTCCTACGAGCAGTACTTC
D gene: NA; clone size: NA; V gene: TRBV20-1; J gene: TRBJ2-1; CDR3 protein: CSAQRGARTNDEQFF; CDR3 DNA: TGCAGTGCTCAAAGGGGGGCCAGAACCAACGATGAGCAGTTCTTC
D gene: NA; clone size: few; V gene: TRBV19; J gene: TRBJ1-6; CDR3 protein: CASSSYSSTKGYSPLHF; CDR3 DNA: TGTGCCAGTAGTTCCTACTCCTCGACGAAGGGTTATTCACCCCTCCACTTT
D gene: TRBD2; clone size: NA; V gene: TRBV7-2; J gene: TRBJ2-1; CDR3 protein: CASGLAGVYNEQFF; CDR3 DNA: TGTGCCAGCGGGCTAGCGGGAGTTTACAATGAGCAGTTCTTC
D gene: TRBD2; clone size: NA; V gene: TRBV5-1; J gene: TRBJ2-6; CDR3 protein: CASSLGGAGASGANVLTF; CDR3 DNA: TGCGCCAGCAGCCTAGGAGGGGCGGGAGCCTCTGGGGCCAACGTCCTGACTTTC
D gene: NA; clone size: NA; V gene: TRBV20-1; J gene: TRBJ2-1; CDR3 protein: CSAPTPESSYNEQFF; CDR3 DNA: TGCAGTGCTCCAACCCCAGAAAGCTCCTACAATGAGCAGTTCTTC
D gene: NA; clone size: NA; V gene: TRBV29-1; J gene: TRBJ2-1; CDR3 protein: CSVEIRQGRDNEQFF; CDR3 DNA: TGCAGCGTTGAAATCAGGCAGGGTAGAGACAATGAGCAGTTCTTC
D gene: NA; clone size: few; V gene: TRBV11-2; J gene: TRBJ1-5; CDR3 protein: CASSLDELGPQHF; CDR3 DNA: TGTGCCAGCAGCTTAGATGAGCTTGGGCCCCAGCATTTT
D gene: NA; clone size: NA; V gene: TRBV10-3; J gene: TRBJ2-3; CDR3 protein: CAITGGASTDTQYF; CDR3 DNA: TGTGCCATCACCGGGGGAGCTAGCACAGATACGCAGTATTTT
D gene: NA; clone size: NA; V gene: TRBV4-2; J gene: TRBJ2-6; CDR3 protein: CASSPAVRGANVLTF; CDR3 DNA: TGTGCCAGCAGCCCAGCAGTGAGGGGGGCCAACGTCCTGACTTTC
D gene: NA; clone size: NA; V gene: TRBV7-8; J gene: TRBJ2-5; CDR3 protein: CASSPHLRLGDQETQYF; CDR3 DNA: TGTGCCAGCAGCCCACACCTCCGCCTGGGGGATCAAGAGACCCAGTACTTC
D gene: TRBD2; clone size: NA; V gene: TRBV3-1; J gene: TRBJ2-7; CDR3 protein: CASSQGGRMAYEQYF; CDR3 DNA: TGTGCCAGCAGCCAAGGCGGGAGGATGGCTTACGAGCAGTACTTC
D gene: NA; clone size: NA; V gene: TRBV20-1; J gene: TRBJ2-3; CDR3 protein: CSATPATVTGDTQYF; CDR3 DNA: TGCAGTGCTACACCCGCGACAGTAACGGGAGATACGCAGTATTTT
D gene: NA; clone size: many; V gene: TRBV7-2; J gene: TRBJ2-3; CDR3 protein: CASSLPAGRTDTQYF; CDR3 DNA: TGTGCCAGCAGCCTCCCAGCCGGGCGCACAGATACGCAGTATTTT